This record concerns one T cell receptor beta chain sequence. Its antigen is as yet unknown. This sample stems from a study of T cell responses to AZD1222 COVID-19 vaccine. Notes on the study in general: Recipients of two AZD1222 doses showed rising Spike-specific TCR breadth and depth. There were vaccine-associated CD4 TCRs across spike, dominant at 160-218 and 743-854. The sample set comprised mostly white British donors with more females, and clonal diversity was possibly underestimated. A reported finding is that nearly half of spike-specific TCRs target unmutated variant regions.

The CDR3 contains 14 residues. In germline, CDR1 is SGHKS, CDR2 YYEKEE (reference sequence). V was trimmed by 1 base and J by 7 bases, leaving 11 bases between them. Here immunoSEQ multiplex PCR was the method, and the copy in TCRdb shows in-frame clones only, minus some. The top ten clones hold less than 2.5% of a sample with under 120,000 clones, around nine tenths of them seen once. Sequenced here: peripheral blood, sampled 28 days after the second AZD1222 dose. The genes are TRBV5-5 and TRBJ1-4; unclear D gene. The source of this sequence is an adult who received the AZD1222 COVID-19 vaccine. The CDR3 sequence: CASSLLGSGEKLFF. Here the CDR3 DNA reads TGTGCCAGCAGCTTGTTGGGGTCCGGTGAAAAACTGTTTTTT.